The clone carrying this T cell receptor (beta chain) was seen repeatedly, ten times or more. The antigen remains undetermined. The sample originates from a study of naive and memory T cell subsets. General study findings and limits: A few larger clonotypes appeared in naive repertoires, especially CD8, possibly memory cells re-expressing CD45RA.

An equimolar mix of two oligonucleotides served as the beta constant-region primer for TRBC1 and TRBC2. Ligated cDNA was amplified by four rounds of PCR with nested alpha and beta constant-region primers and SP2. Via MiXCR, TCRdb re-called the UMI-ligation and nested PCR reads, giving one row per CDR3 protein. The table lists 150,000 or so distinct CDR3 sequences, 22% of them singletons. Cells stained for CD3, CD4, CD8, CD45RA and CD27 were sorted into four subsets. CDR3 length equals 16 residues. The V and J ends lost 5 bases and 5 bases respectively, with 20 bases between them. Sequencing was carried out using naive CD4+ T cells from blood. The chain combines TRBV12-3 or TRBV12-4 with TRBJ2-3, with D tentatively TRBD2 (6 bases). This clonotype originated in a human donor in good health. The CDR3 reads CASSPKDRLGGDTQYF. In DNA form, the CDR3 reads TGTGCCAGCAGTCCTAAGGACCGGTTGGGGGGAGATACGCAGTATTTT.